This is a list of T cell receptor beta chains from one sample in a study of OX40 agonist ivuxolimab in advanced cancers. Only in-frame clones appear in the TCRdb table, and some are missing; sequencing was by immunoSEQ multiplex PCR. The repertoire holds 77,000 or so clones, with 90% as singletons. The specimen comprised CD4+ or CD8+ T cells sorted from blood, sampled in a trial of the OX40 agonist ivuxolimab. The receptor source for this set is an adult with an advanced solid tumor such as melanoma, head and neck, liver or kidney cancer. Each CDR3 is given with its conserved first and last residue.

j_gene: TRBJ2-4
v_gene: TRBV5-4
CDR3aa: CASSFRGAKNIQYF

j_gene: TRBJ1-1
v_gene: TRBV11-1
CDR3aa: CASSYSQGETEAFF

j_gene: TRBJ2-7
v_gene: TRBV27
CDR3aa: CASSLRPFGEQYF

j_gene: TRBJ1-5
v_gene: TRBV27
CDR3aa: CASAPREGNQPQHF

j_gene: TRBJ2-1
v_gene: TRBV7-2
CDR3aa: CASSFTGTANNEQFF

j_gene: TRBJ2-3
v_gene: TRBV7-9
CDR3aa: CASSLAGSGGPDTQYF

j_gene: TRBJ2-5
v_gene: TRBV4-1
CDR3aa: CASSQLPHRTGTETQYF

j_gene: TRBJ2-7
v_gene: TRBV19
CDR3aa: CASSRRANLVEQYF

j_gene: TRBJ2-3
v_gene: TRBV27
CDR3aa: CASSRTGGADTQYF

j_gene: TRBJ2-5
v_gene: TRBV7-2
CDR3aa: CASSLGTSGGAVETQYF

j_gene: TRBJ2-5
v_gene: TRBV5-6
CDR3aa: CASNKAGPLWQETQYF

j_gene: TRBJ1-1
v_gene: TRBV2
CDR3aa: CASSKQGNTEAFF